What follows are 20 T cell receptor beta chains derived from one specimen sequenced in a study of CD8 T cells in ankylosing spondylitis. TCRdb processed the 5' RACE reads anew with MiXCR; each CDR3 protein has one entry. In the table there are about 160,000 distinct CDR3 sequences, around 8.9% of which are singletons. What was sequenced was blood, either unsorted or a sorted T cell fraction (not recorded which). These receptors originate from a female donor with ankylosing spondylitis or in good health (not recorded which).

The chain's CDR3 is CASSFSGTEAFF. The DNA for the CDR3 is TGTGCCAGCTCTTTTTCGGGGACTGAAGCTTTCTTT. The chain combines TRBV7-9 with TRBJ1-1; D remains unclear. Looked up from germline, CDR1 is SEHNR and CDR2 is FQNEAQ (reference sequence). V lost 8 bases to trimming and J lost 5 bases, with 12 bases between them. The CDR3 has 12 residues.

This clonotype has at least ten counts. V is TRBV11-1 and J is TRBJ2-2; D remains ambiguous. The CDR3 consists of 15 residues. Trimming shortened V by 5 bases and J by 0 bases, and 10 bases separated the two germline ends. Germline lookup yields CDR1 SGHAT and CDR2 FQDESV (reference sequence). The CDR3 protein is CASSQENANTGELFF. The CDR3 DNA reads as TGTGCCAGCAGCCAAGAGAACGCGAACACCGGGGAGCTGTTTTTT. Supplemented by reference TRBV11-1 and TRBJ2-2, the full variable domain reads EAEVAQSPRYKITEKSQAVAFWCDPISGHATLYWYRQILGQGPELLVQFQDESVVDDSQLPKDRFSAERLKGVDSTLKIQPAELGDSAMYLCASSQENANTGELFFGEGSRLTVL.

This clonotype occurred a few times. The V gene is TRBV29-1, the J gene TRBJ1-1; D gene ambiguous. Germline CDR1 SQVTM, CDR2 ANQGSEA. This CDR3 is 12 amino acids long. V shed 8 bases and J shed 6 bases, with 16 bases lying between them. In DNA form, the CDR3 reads TGCAGCTGGCGGAGGCCGGACGCTGAAGCTTTCTTT. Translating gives CSWRRPDAEAFF.

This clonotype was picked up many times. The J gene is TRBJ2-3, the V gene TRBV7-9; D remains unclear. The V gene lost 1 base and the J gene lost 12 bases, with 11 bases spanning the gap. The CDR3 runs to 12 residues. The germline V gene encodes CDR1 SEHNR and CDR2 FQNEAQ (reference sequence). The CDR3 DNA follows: TGTGCCAGCAGCTTAGAAGGCAGCGTTCAGTATTTT. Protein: CASSLEGSVQYF. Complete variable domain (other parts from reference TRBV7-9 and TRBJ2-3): DTGVSQNPRHKITKRGQNVTFRCDPISEHNRLYWYRQTLGQGPEFLTYFQNEAQLEKSRLLSDRFSAERPKGSFSTLEIQRTEQGDSAMYLCASSLEGSVQYFGPGTRLTVL.

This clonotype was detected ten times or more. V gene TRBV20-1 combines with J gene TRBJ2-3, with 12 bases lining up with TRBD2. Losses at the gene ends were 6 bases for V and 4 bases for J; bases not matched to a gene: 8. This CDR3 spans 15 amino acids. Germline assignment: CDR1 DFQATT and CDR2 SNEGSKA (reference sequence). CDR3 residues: CSARTSGTHADTQYF. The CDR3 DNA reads TGCAGTGCGAGGACTAGCGGGACTCACGCAGATACGCAGTATTTT.

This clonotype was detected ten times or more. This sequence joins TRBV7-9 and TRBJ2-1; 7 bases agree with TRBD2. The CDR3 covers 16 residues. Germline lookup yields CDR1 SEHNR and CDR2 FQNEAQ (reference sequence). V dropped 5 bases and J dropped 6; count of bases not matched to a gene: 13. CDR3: CASSPPAGEAVNEQFF. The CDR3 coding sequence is TGTGCCAGCAGCCCCCCCGCGGGAGAGGCGGTCAATGAGCAGTTCTTC.

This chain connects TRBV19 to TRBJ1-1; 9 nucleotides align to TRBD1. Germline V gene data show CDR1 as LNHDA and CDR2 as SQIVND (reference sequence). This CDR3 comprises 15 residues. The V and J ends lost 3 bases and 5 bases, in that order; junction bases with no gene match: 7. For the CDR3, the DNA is TGTGCCAGTAGTATTTCTACAGGGGGCGCGACTGAAGCTTTCTTT. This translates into CASSISTGGATEAFF.

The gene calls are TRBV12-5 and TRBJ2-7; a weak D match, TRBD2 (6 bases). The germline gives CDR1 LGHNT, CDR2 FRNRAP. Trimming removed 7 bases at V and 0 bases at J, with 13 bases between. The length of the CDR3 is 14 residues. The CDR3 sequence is CASAPGTFSYEQYF. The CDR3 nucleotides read TGTGCTAGTGCCCCTGGGACTTTCTCCTACGAGCAGTACTTC.

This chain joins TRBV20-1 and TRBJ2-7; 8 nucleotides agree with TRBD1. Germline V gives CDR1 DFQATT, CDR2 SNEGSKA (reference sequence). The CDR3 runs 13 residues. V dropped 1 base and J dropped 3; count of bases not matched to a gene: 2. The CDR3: CSARAGGGYEQYF. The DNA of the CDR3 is TGCAGTGCTAGAGCAGGGGGCGGCTACGAGCAGTACTTC.

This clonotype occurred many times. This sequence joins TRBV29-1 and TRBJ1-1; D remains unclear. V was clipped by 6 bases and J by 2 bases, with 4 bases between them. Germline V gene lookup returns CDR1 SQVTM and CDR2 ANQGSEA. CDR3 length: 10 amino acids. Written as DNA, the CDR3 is TGCAGCGTCCTTAACACTGAAGCTTTCTTT. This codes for CSVLNTEAFF.

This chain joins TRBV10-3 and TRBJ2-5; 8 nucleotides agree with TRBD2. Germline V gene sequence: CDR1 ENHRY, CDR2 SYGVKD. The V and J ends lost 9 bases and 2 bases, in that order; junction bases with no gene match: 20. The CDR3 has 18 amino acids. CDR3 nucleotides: TGTGCCATTTCAGTGAGCGGGAGAGAAGAAGGGGGGCAAGAGACCCAGTACTTC. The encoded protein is CAISVSGREEGGQETQYF.

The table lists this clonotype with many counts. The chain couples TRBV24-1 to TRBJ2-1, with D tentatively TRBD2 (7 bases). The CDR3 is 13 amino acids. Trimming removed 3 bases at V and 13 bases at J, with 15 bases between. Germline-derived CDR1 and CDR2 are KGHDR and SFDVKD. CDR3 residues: CATSDGRGAGQFF. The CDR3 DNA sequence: TGTGCCACCAGTGATGGGAGGGGGGCTGGACAGTTCTTC.

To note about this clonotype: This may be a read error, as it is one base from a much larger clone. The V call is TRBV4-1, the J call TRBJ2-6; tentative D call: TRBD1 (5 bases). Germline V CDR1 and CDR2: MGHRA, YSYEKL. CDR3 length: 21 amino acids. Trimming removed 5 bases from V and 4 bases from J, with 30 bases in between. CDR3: CASSMYLGDGSSVRGANVLTF. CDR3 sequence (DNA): TGCGCCAGCAGCATGTATCTAGGGGATGGAAGCTCGGTGAGAGGGGCCAACGTCCTGACTTTC.

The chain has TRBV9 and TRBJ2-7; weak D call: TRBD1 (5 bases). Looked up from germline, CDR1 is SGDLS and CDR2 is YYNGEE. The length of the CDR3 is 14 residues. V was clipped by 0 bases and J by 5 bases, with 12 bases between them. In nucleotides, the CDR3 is TGTGCCAGCAGCGTAGAAGGGGATCCCAACGAGCAGTACTTC. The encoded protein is CASSVEGDPNEQYF.

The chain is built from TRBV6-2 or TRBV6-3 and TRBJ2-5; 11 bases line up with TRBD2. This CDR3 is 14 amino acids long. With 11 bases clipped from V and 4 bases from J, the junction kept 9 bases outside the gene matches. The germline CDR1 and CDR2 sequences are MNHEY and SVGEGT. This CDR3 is CAGQLAGDAETQYF. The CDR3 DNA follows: TGTGCCGGCCAACTAGCGGGAGATGCAGAGACCCAGTACTTC.

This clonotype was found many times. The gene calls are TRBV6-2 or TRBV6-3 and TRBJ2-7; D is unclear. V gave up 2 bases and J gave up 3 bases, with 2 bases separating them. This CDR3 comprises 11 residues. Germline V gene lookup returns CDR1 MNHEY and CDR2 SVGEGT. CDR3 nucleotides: TGTGCCAGCAGTTACGACTACGAGCAGTACTTC. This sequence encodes CASSYDYEQYF.

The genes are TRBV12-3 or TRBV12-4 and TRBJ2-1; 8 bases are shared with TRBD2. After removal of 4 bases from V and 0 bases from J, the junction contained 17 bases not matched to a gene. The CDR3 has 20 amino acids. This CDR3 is CASSSRDAWRSGSSYNEQFF. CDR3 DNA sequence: TGTGCCAGCAGTTCCCGGGACGCCTGGAGAAGCGGGAGCTCCTACAATGAGCAGTTCTTC.

The CDR3: CASSLEWQPSTDTQYF. The CDR3 DNA is TGTGCCAGCAGCTTGGAGTGGCAGCCTAGCACAGATACGCAGTATTTT. This chain connects TRBV5-5 to TRBJ2-3, with unresolved D. The CDR3 runs to 16 residues. The V gene's germline CDR1 is SGHKS and CDR2 YYEKEE (reference sequence). V was pared by 0 bases and J by 0 bases, with 11 bases between.

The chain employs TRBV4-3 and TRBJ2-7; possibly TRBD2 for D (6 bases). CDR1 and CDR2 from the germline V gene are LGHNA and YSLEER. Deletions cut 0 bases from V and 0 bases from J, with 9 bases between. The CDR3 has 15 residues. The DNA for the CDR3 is TGCGCCAGCAGCCAAGATGCCGGGAGCTCCTACGAGCAGTACTTC. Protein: CASSQDAGSSYEQYF.

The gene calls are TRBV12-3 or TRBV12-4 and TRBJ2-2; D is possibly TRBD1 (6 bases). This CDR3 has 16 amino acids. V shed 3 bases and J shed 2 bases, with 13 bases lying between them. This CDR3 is CASSFVYRENTGELFF. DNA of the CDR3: TGTGCCAGCAGTTTTGTCTACAGGGAAAACACCGGGGAGCTGTTTTTT.